This T cell receptor beta chain was sequenced for a study of response to subunit inactivated influenza vaccine. This clonotype was counted at least ten times. The antigen remains unidentified. Trimming took 3 bases from V and 7 from J; bases not matched to a gene: 10. The CDR3 runs to 17 residues. Germline CDR1 reads LGHDT; CDR2 reads YNNKEL (reference sequence). Overall study findings and caveats: Only a handful of new T cells, the authors suggested, are recruited with each seasonal influenza vaccination.

TCRdb itself ran the RT-PCR reads through MiXCR, one entry per CDR3 protein. This table holds a few hundred thousand distinct CDR3 sequences, about 15% found once. This TCR came from a man in his fifties who received an inactivated influenza vaccine. The material sequenced was PBMCs from blood, taken approximately 13 days after vaccination. V usage is TRBV3-1 and J usage is TRBJ2-1, with 12 nucleotides matching TRBD2. CDR3 coding DNA: TGTGCCAGCAGCCACAACCATGCTAGCGGGAGGGGAAATGAGCAGTTCTTC. It is translated as CASSHNHASGRGNEQFF.